These 18 T cell receptor beta chains came from one sample sequenced in a study of blood T cell repertoires in COVID-19. Profiling relied on immunoSEQ multiplex PCR, and the TCRdb table lists in-frame clones only, not all of them. The data hold over 90,000 clones, with more than 75% observed a single time. Sequenced material: peripheral blood. The receptors shown here come from a man aged 55 to 69 with active or convalescent COVID-19.

This sequence joins TRBV18 and TRBJ2-5, with TRBD1 matching over 8 bases. The CDR3 runs 15 residues. The J segment lost 1 base and the V segment lost 6 bases, leaving 7 bases of the junction unmatched. CDR1 is KGHSH and CDR2 is LQKENI in the germline V gene. DNA for the CDR3: TGTGCCAGCTCCCGCAGACAGGGGACCCAAGAGACCCAGTACTTC. This gives the protein CASSRRQGTQETQYF. Using reference TRBV18 and TRBJ2-5 for the parts outside the CDR3, the full variable domain is NAGVMQNPRHLVRRRGQEARLRCSPMKGHSHVYWYRQLPEEGLKFMVYLQKENIIDESGMPKERFSAEFPKEGPSILRIQQVVRGDSAAYFCASSRRQGTQETQYFGPGTRLLVL.

This chain connects TRBV5-5 to TRBJ1-1; no reliable D call. Germline V gives CDR1 SGHKS, CDR2 YYEKEE (reference sequence). V shed 4 bases and J shed 4 bases, with 17 bases lying between them. The CDR3 has 15 residues. CDR3 DNA sequence: TGTGCCAGCAGCCTTGGCGGGTTTTGGGGCACTGAAGCTTTCTTT. Translating gives CASSLGGFWGTEAFF.

The chain joins TRBV6-5 to TRBJ1-3; 8 bases agree with TRBD1. Germline CDR1 MNHEY, CDR2 SVGAGI. The trim removed 6 bases at V and 1 base at J, leaving 5 bases unmatched. This CDR3 region has 15 residues. The CDR3 nucleotides read TGTGCCAGCAGAGTTGACAGGGGTTCTGGAAACACCATATATTTT. Protein sequence: CASRVDRGSGNTIYF.

The chain has TRBV28 and TRBJ1-6; 12 bases map to TRBD1. The V gene's germline CDR1 is MDHEN and CDR2 SYDVKM. CDR3 size: 14 residues. V was clipped by 5 bases and J by 9 bases; unmatched bases: 2. CDR3 residues: CASSGTGGLSPLHF. Written as DNA, the CDR3 is TGTGCCAGCAGTGGGACAGGGGGCCTTTCACCCCTCCACTTT.

The sample holds a few counts of this clone. The V gene is TRBV6-6, the J gene TRBJ2-2, with TRBD1 matching 8 bases. The junction had 7 bases not matched to a gene; V was cut back by 0 bases and J by 7 bases. This CDR3 contains 16 residues. The germline V gene has CDR1 MNHNY and CDR2 SVGAGI (reference sequence). The CDR3 DNA reads TGTGCCAGCAGTTACTCGACTTCAGGGGGCGGCGGGGAGCTGTTTTTT. Encoded protein: CASSYSTSGGGGELFF.

This sequence joins TRBV9 and TRBJ2-1; 10 nucleotides align to TRBD2. Looked up from germline, CDR1 is SGDLS and CDR2 is YYNGEE. Trimming removed 4 bases from V and 8 bases from J; junction bases left unmatched: 9. This CDR3 region has 15 residues. Written as DNA, the CDR3 is TGTGCCAGCAGCCCCGAAGCGGGAGGGCTCGATGAGCAGTTCTTC. This codes for CASSPEAGGLDEQFF.

Only a few counts were recorded for this clone. This chain joins TRBV10-3 and TRBJ1-6, with a tentative D call TRBD1 (5 bases). CDR3 length: 16 amino acids. Per the germline V gene, CDR1 is ENHRY and CDR2 is SYGVKD. The ends were cut back, 10 bases at V and 0 bases at J, with 16 bases in the middle. CDR3 protein: CATRAGGSSYNSPLHF. CDR3 DNA sequence: TGTGCCACCCGCGCCGGGGGTAGCTCCTATAATTCACCCCTCCACTTT.

This clone has only a few counts. The rearrangement links TRBV6-5 to TRBJ2-5; D is unresolved. This CDR3 comprises 13 residues. Looked up from germline, CDR1 is MNHEY and CDR2 is SVGAGI. Trimming took 6 bases from V and 4 from J, leaving 12 bases between them. CDR3 loop: CASSSSLRETQYF. The CDR3 nucleotides are TGTGCCAGCAGCTCGTCCCTCCGAGAGACCCAGTACTTC.

This chain connects TRBV19 to TRBJ2-1; 7 bases line up with TRBD2. J was trimmed by 7 bases and V by 5 bases; bases with no gene match: 8. Germline loops: CDR1 LNHDA, CDR2 SQIVND (reference sequence). CDR3 length: 14 amino acids. This CDR3 reads CASSSRDYLNEQFF. The CDR3 nucleotides are TGTGCCAGTAGTTCCAGGGACTATTTAAATGAGCAGTTCTTC.

CDR3 nucleotide sequence: TGTGCCAGCAGTTACACATACAGGGAAAACTATGGCTACACCTTC. Translated, it gives CASSYTYRENYGYTF. This rearrangement joins TRBV6-5 to TRBJ1-2, with TRBD1 as a possible D gene (6 bases). This CDR3 has 15 amino acids. Trimming stripped 2 bases from V and 2 bases from J, with 12 bases between. Germline V gene sequence: CDR1 MNHEY, CDR2 SVGAGI.

This chain uses TRBV6-4 with TRBJ1-6; D unresolved. Germline loops: CDR1 MRHNA, CDR2 SNTAGT. Between the trimmed V and J ends, which lost 6 bases and 7 bases, there was a span of 13 bases. The CDR3 totals 14 residues. Written as DNA, the CDR3 is TGTGCCAGCAGCTCTAGAGGAGTCAATTCACCCCTCCACTTT. Its translation: CASSSRGVNSPLHF.

The chain couples TRBV29-1 to TRBJ1-1; D is perhaps TRBD1 (5 bases). V lost 4 bases and J lost 1, with 22 bases in between. CDR1 is SQVTM and CDR2 is ANQGSEA in the germline V gene. The length of the CDR3 is 17 residues. CDR3 protein: CSVGLPSGVRGNTEAFF. DNA of the CDR3: TGCAGCGTTGGGTTGCCGAGCGGGGTGAGGGGGAACACTGAAGCTTTCTTT.

This chain uses TRBV5-1 with TRBJ2-1; no reliable D call. Trimming removed 4 bases at V and 3 bases at J, with 17 bases between. Germline V gene sequence: CDR1 SGHRS, CDR2 YFSETQ. The CDR3 loop spans 16 amino acids. CDR3 bases: TGCGCCAGCAGCCGGAGAGAACTGTCCAACTACAATGAGCAGTTCTTC. This gives the protein CASSRRELSNYNEQFF.

The chain uses TRBV28 and TRBJ2-3; 10 positions agree with TRBD1. V trimming: 6 bases; J trimming: 1 base; junction bases outside the gene matches: 4. This CDR3 region has 15 residues. Germline values: CDR1 MDHEN, CDR2 SYDVKM. The DNA of the CDR3 is TGTGCCAGCAGCACCGGGACAGGGGGCACAGATACGCAGTATTTT. Translated, it gives CASSTGTGGTDTQYF.

The chain recombines TRBV28 with TRBJ1-5; no definite D call. V was trimmed by 6 bases and J by 2 bases, leaving 14 bases between them. Germline V lookup: CDR1 MDHEN, CDR2 SYDVKM. The CDR3 sequence is 15 residues long. The CDR3 coding sequence is TGTGCCAGCAGGGGAGGGAATATCGGCAATCAGCCCCAGCATTTT. Amino acids: CASRGGNIGNQPQHF.

This chain connects TRBV28 to TRBJ2-7; 11 bases align to TRBD1. The J segment lost 5 bases and the V segment lost 7 bases, leaving 7 bases of the junction unmatched. Germline CDR1 and CDR2: MDHEN and SYDVKM. The CDR3 runs to 14 residues. The CDR3 coding sequence is TGTGCCAGCAATCCGGGACAGGGGGTCAACGAGCAGTACTTC. Amino acids: CASNPGQGVNEQYF. Full variable domain (missing parts from reference TRBV28 and TRBJ2-7): DVKVTQSSRYLVKRTGEKVFLECVQDMDHENMFWYRQDPGLGLRLIYFSYDVKMKEKGDIPEGYSVSREKKERFSLILESASTNQTSMYLCASNPGQGVNEQYFGPGTRLTVT.

This chain joins TRBV7-2 and TRBJ1-2; possible D gene TRBD1, 5 bases. The V end was cut by 5 bases, the J end by 8 bases, with 12 bases between. The germline gives CDR1 SGHTA, CDR2 FQGNSA. The CDR3 covers 12 residues. Here the CDR3 reads CASSPWGEGYTF. CDR3 DNA: TGTGCCAGCAGCCCCTGGGGGGAGGGCTACACCTTC. Full variable domain (missing parts from reference TRBV7-2 and TRBJ1-2): GAGVSQSPSNKVTEKGKDVELRCDPISGHTALYWYRQSLGQGLEFLIYFQGNSAPDKSGLPSDRFSAERTGGSVSTLTIQRTQQEDSAVYLCASSPWGEGYTFGSGTRLTVV.

The chain carries TRBV7-2 and TRBJ2-3, with 7 bases matching TRBD2. J gave up 4 bases and V 5 bases, and 12 bases lay outside the gene matches. This CDR3 region has 16 residues. Germline CDR1 SGHTA, CDR2 FQGNSA. The CDR3 sequence is CASSPPGGGPADTQYF. As DNA, the CDR3 is TGTGCCAGCAGCCCCCCCGGGGGAGGGCCAGCAGATACGCAGTATTTT.